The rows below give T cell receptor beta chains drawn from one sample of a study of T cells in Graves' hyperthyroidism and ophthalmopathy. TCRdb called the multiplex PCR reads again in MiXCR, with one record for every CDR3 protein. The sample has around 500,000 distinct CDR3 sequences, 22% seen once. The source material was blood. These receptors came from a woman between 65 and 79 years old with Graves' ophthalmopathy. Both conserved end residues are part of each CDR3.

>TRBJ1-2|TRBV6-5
CASSYSAPHYGYTF
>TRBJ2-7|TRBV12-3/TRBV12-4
CASSLGVQGGYEQYF
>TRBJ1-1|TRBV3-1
CASSRGPFTEAFF
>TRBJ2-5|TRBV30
CAWSPGRGSGETQYF
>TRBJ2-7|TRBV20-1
CSARTVSYEQYF
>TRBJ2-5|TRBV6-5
CASSYSETQYF
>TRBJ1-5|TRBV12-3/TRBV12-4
CASSPDRVANQPQHF
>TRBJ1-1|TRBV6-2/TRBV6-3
CASSFTGAPTEAFF
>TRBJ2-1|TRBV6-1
CASSEILGSSYNEQSF
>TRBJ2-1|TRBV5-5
CASRALRTDSYNEQFF
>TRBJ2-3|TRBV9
CASSPIPEADTQYF
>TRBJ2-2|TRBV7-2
CASSLMTGRTGELFF
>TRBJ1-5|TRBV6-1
CASSRDPYYQPQHF
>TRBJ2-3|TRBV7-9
CASSPEAPDTQYF
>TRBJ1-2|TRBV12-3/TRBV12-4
CASSLGDRDCTF
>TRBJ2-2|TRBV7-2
CASSPTGATNTGELFF
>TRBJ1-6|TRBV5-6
CASSLERGDSPLHF
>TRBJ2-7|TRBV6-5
CASSYEGGLTYEQYF
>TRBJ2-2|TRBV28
CASSLARGGTGELFF
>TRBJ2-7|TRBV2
CASKGTAYEQYF
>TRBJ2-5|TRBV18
CASSPPGLAGETQYF
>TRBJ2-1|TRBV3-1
CASGTSGRFNEQFF
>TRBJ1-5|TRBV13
CASSLGTGEPQHF
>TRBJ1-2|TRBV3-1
CASSWLNNGYTF
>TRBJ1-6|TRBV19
CASRGQEFYNSPLHF
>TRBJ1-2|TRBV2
CAGREVDGDSFYGYTF
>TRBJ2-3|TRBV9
CASSSPEDTQYF
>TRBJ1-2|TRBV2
CASSPGQGAGYTF
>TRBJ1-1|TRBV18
CASSPKGGGDTEAFF
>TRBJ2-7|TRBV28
CASRVGLAYEQYF
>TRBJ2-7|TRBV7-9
CASSLGTISYEQYF
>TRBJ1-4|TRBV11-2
CASSLRGPVFF
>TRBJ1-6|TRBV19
CASTAVRLGGTPLHF
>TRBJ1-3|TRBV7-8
CASSLRQGVSSGNTIYF
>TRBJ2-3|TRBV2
CASNRGGRGSTQYF
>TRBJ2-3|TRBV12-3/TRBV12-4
CASSLRETSADTQYF
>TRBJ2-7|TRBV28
CASNPTGYEQYF
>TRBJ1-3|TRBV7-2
CASSPRGQGNTIYF
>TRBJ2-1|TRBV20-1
CSAGGWRKDNEQFF
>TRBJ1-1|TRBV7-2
CASSLMPAVSSRAFF
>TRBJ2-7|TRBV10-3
CAISEDWPSGHYEQYF
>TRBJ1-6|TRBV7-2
CASSLEGPSPSSYNSPLHF
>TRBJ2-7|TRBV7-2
CASSFNAGGYEQYF
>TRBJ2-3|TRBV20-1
CSYPRPPGRADTQYF
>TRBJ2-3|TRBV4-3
CASSQEGLSGRSTDTQYF
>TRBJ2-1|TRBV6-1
CASSRTTRQGAWNEQFF
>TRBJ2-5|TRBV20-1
CSARDPVAGVETQYF
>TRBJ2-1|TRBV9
CASSVGRAHNEQFF
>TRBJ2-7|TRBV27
CASSYQVAGGEQYF
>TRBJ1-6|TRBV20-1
CSATQQGARFGNSPLHF
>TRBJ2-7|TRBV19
CASSIRTDSYEQYF
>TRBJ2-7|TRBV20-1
CSAGLGAYEQYF
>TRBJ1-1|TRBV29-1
CSVPQGIRAFF
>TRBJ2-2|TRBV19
CASSMGGTGELFF
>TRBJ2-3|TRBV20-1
CSARGIASTDTQYF
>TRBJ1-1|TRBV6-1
CASSVQSEAFF
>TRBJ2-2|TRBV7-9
CASRAGLTNTGELFF
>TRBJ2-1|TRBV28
CAGAEAAYNEQFF
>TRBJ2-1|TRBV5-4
CASWGSGSGSYNEQFF
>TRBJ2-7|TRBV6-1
CASRKGGGSYEQYF